A single sample gave rise to the 14 T cell receptor beta chains below, sequenced in a study of control samples from healthy donors and cancer patients. The table came from immunoSEQ multiplex PCR; TCRdb's copy has only in-frame clones and leaves some out. The data contain tens of thousands of clones, more than 70% of them singletons. Specimen: PBMCs. These receptors originate from a man in his forties with colorectal cancer.

The CDR3 DNA reads as TGTGCCGAAGGGAAGACCTTCTACGAGCAGTACTTC. This sequence encodes CAEGKTFYEQYF. The chain couples TRBV12-3 or TRBV12-4 to TRBJ2-7; no definite D call. V was trimmed by 11 bases and J by 3 bases, leaving 14 bases between them. This CDR3 is 12 amino acids long.

The chain couples TRBV2 to TRBJ2-7; no firm D call. The V end lost 4 bases, the J end lost 3 bases, and 1 base lay between the germline ends. The CDR3 extends over 10 amino acids. Per the germline V gene, CDR1 is SNHLY and CDR2 is FYNNEI. The CDR3 DNA reads as TGTGCCAGCAGTGTCTACGAGCAGTACTTC. It translates to CASSVYEQYF.

CDR3 sequence (DNA): TGCGCCAGCAGCCTCCGACTCCGAGGAGGCGACGAGCAGTACTTC. This gives the protein CASSLRLRGGDEQYF. V gene TRBV4-1 combines with J gene TRBJ2-7, with D maybe TRBD2 (5 bases). From germline, CDR1 is MGHRA and CDR2 YSYEKL. The ends were cut back, 4 bases at V and 5 bases at J, with 18 bases in the middle. CDR3 length: 15 amino acids.

This clone was seen only a few times. The CDR3 DNA reads as TGTGCCAGCAGCTTAAATGCAGGCCTGAACACCGGGGAGCTGTTTTTT. It specifies CASSLNAGLNTGELFF. The genes are TRBV7-9 and TRBJ2-2; unclear D gene. V was pared by 2 bases and J by 1 base, with 11 bases between. Germline V gives CDR1 SEHNR, CDR2 FQNEAQ (reference sequence). The CDR3 has 16 amino acids. Together with reference TRBV7-9 and TRBJ2-2, the CDR3 gives the full variable domain: DTGVSQNPRHKITKRGQNVTFRCDPISEHNRLYWYRQTLGQGPEFLTYFQNEAQLEKSRLLSDRFSAERPKGSFSTLEIQRTEQGDSAMYLCASSLNAGLNTGELFFGEGSRLTVL.

This chain uses TRBV6-6 with TRBJ2-3; D is uncertain. CDR3 length: 11 amino acids. Trimming took 2 bases from V and 5 from J, leaving 2 bases between them. In germline, CDR1 is MNHNY, CDR2 SVGAGI (reference sequence). CDR3 in amino acids: CASSYEDTQYF. CDR3 nucleotides: TGTGCCAGCAGTTACGAAGATACGCAGTATTTT.

The genes are TRBV7-9 and TRBJ1-4; tentative D call: TRBD1 (5 bases). Germline V CDR1 and CDR2: SEHNR, FQNEAQ (reference sequence). This CDR3 is built from 14 residues. Deletions cut 1 base from V and 7 bases from J, with 10 bases between. The CDR3 region has the DNA TGTGCCAGCAGCTTAGGCGGGGCGAGTGAAAAACTGTTTTTT. Its translation is CASSLGGASEKLFF.

This clone has a single count. The rearrangement uses TRBV20-1 and TRBJ1-1, with D maybe TRBD1 (5 bases). CDR3 length: 14 residues. Trimming took 3 bases from V and 1 from J, leaving 12 bases between them. CDR1 DFQATT and CDR2 SNEGSKA come from the germline V gene (reference sequence). CDR3 sequence: CSASEWGSNTEAFF. CDR3 in DNA: TGCAGTGCTAGTGAGTGGGGGTCGAACACTGAAGCTTTCTTT.

The chain recombines TRBV3-1 (or the pseudogene TRBV3-2) with TRBJ1-2; D is uncertain. V was cut by 1 base and J by 1 base, with 7 bases left in between. Germline V gives CDR1 LGHDT, CDR2 YNNKEL (reference sequence). The CDR3 totals 14 residues. The CDR3 sequence is CASSQVGDNYGYTF. In DNA, the CDR3 is TGTGCCAGCAGCCAAGTGGGAGATAACTATGGCTACACCTTC.

The V call is TRBV7-8, the J call TRBJ1-1; D remains ambiguous. Germline-derived CDR1 and CDR2 are SGHVS and FQNEAQ. Deletions cut 5 bases from V and 1 base from J, with 8 bases between. The CDR3 runs 13 residues. The chain's CDR3 is CASSLRRNTEAFF. Here the CDR3 DNA reads TGTGCCAGCAGCCTAAGACGGAACACTGAAGCTTTCTTT.

The rearrangement joins TRBV6-5 to TRBJ1-5; D gene uncertain. Deletions cut 6 bases from V and 0 bases from J, with 12 bases between. The germline V gene encodes CDR1 MNHEY and CDR2 SVGAGI. The CDR3 has 15 amino acids. The CDR3 protein is CASRGGDLSNQPQHF. In DNA form, the CDR3 reads TGTGCCAGCAGGGGCGGGGATCTTAGCAATCAGCCCCAGCATTTT.

The count of this clone is one. The rearrangement links TRBV7-9 to TRBJ1-4; D uncertain. Germline V gene data show CDR1 as SEHNR and CDR2 as FQNEAQ (reference sequence). This CDR3 spans 14 amino acids. V lost 5 bases, J lost 7 bases, and 14 bases lay in between. CDR3 protein: CASSREVVGEKLFF. The CDR3 DNA reads as TGTGCCAGCAGCCGTGAGGTGGTCGGTGAAAAACTGTTTTTT. Full variable domain (missing parts from reference TRBV7-9 and TRBJ1-4): DTGVSQNPRHKITKRGQNVTFRCDPISEHNRLYWYRQTLGQGPEFLTYFQNEAQLEKSRLLSDRFSAERPKGSFSTLEIQRTEQGDSAMYLCASSREVVGEKLFFGSGTQLSVL.

The chain combines TRBV12-3 or TRBV12-4 with TRBJ2-7; the D is unclear. The CDR3 contains 13 residues. V was cut by 5 bases and J by 4 bases, with 12 bases left in between. The CDR3 DNA reads as TGTGCCAGCAGTCGTAACGTAGAATACGAGCAGTACTTC. It is translated as CASSRNVEYEQYF.

The V and J genes are TRBV7-8 and TRBJ1-5; 7 positions match TRBD1. The CDR3 length is 13 residues. Germline lookup yields CDR1 SGHVS and CDR2 FQNEAQ. V lost 6 bases and J lost 7; bases outside the gene matches: 6. CDR3 protein: CASSNRGGQPQHF. The DNA for the CDR3 is TGTGCCAGCAGTAACAGGGGAGGGCAGCCCCAGCATTTT.

This chain joins TRBV7-9 and TRBJ1-2; D is unclear. CDR1 and CDR2 from the germline V gene are SEHNR and FQNEAQ (reference sequence). Trimming took off 5 bases at V and 3 bases at J, with 13 bases between the two ends. The CDR3 is made up of 14 amino acids. CDR3 residues: CASSLIGVDYGYTF. CDR3 nucleotide sequence: TGTGCCAGCAGCCTAATCGGGGTGGACTATGGCTACACCTTC.